Reported below is one T cell receptor beta chain. Its antigen is undetermined. The data were taken from a study of T cells in Graves' hyperthyroidism and ophthalmopathy. Notes on the study in general: A 13 V-J model separated ophthalmopathy from stable hyperthyroidism.

RNA transcripts provided the source from which TCR beta CDR3 regions were amplified. A first-round RT-PCR of the TCR CDR3 used the HTBI primer set. TCRdb passed the multiplex PCR reads through MiXCR, listing each CDR3 protein once. Among roughly 400,000 distinct CDR3 sequences listed, approximately 14% were seen once. This CDR3 comprises 12 residues. V gave up 9 bases and J gave up 12 bases; unmatched junction bases: 10. Germline V gives CDR1 MNHNS, CDR2 SASEGT. Patients aged 18 to 65 had newly diagnosed hyperthyroidism of under 2 months' duration. V and J are TRBV6-1 and TRBJ2-3, with 9 bases aligning to TRBD2. Sequences were obtained from blood. The TCR originated in a woman aged 18-29 years with Graves' hyperthyroidism that later progressed to Graves' ophthalmopathy. CDR3 sequence reads: CASNSGRIIQYF. DNA of the CDR3: TGTGCCAGTAATAGCGGGAGAATAATCCAGTATTTT.